The 13 T cell receptor beta chains below were found in one sample sequenced in a study of blood T cell repertoires in COVID-19. The assay was immunoSEQ multiplex PCR, and TCRdb's table has in-frame clones only and misses some. The table has about 470,000 clones, roughly 87% seen once. What was sequenced was PBMCs or T cells enriched from blood (not recorded which). The receptors shown here come from a woman aged 18-30 years who had recovered from COVID-19.

This clone has just one count. The chain joins TRBV12-5 to TRBJ1-1; 8 bases fit TRBD1. The CDR3 length is 17 residues. V shed 6 bases and J 3 bases; nucleotides not matched to a gene: 15. The germline gives CDR1 LGHNT, CDR2 FRNRAP. CDR3: CASGRFGQGKTYTEAFF. Written as DNA, the CDR3 is TGTGCTAGTGGACGCTTCGGACAGGGAAAGACTTACACTGAAGCTTTCTTT.

V is TRBV10-1 and J is TRBJ1-2, with D possibly matching TRBD1 (6 bases). Between the trimmed V and J ends, which lost 2 bases and 6 bases, there was a span of 16 bases. Germline V gene lookup returns CDR1 WNHNN and CDR2 SYGVQD (reference sequence). This CDR3 is 15 amino acids long. CDR3 protein: CASSEGRGGSDGYTF. The CDR3 DNA reads as TGCGCCAGCAGTGAGGGCAGGGGCGGTTCGGATGGCTACACCTTC.

The chain joins TRBV7-9 to TRBJ1-4; tentatively, D is TRBD1 (5 bases). Deletions cut 5 bases from V and 5 bases from J, with 12 bases between. This CDR3 is built from 14 residues. Per the germline V gene, CDR1 is SEHNR and CDR2 is FQNEAQ (reference sequence). CDR3 residues: CASSQGESNEKLFF. CDR3 in DNA: TGTGCCAGCAGCCAGGGCGAATCGAATGAAAAACTGTTTTTT.

CDR3 sequence (DNA): TGTGCCAGCAGCTTGAGAGGGTATGGCTACACCTTC. This translates into CASSLRGYGYTF. The chain carries TRBV5-6 and TRBJ1-2; no clear D gene. Deletions cut 1 base from V and 5 bases from J, with 6 bases between. Germline V gene sequence: CDR1 SGHDT, CDR2 YYEEEE. The CDR3 is 12 residues long.

The chain's CDR3 is CASSLDRVHTGELFF. The CDR3 nucleotides read TGTGCCAGCAGTTTGGACAGGGTACACACCGGGGAGCTGTTTTTT. The chain links TRBV6-5 to TRBJ2-2, with 8 bases identical to TRBD1. The V gene's germline CDR1 is MNHEY and CDR2 SVGAGI. The V and J ends lost 4 bases and 3 bases, in that order; junction bases with no gene match: 4. This CDR3 has 15 amino acids.

V gene TRBV6-5 combines with J gene TRBJ1-6; D uncertain. The CDR3 sequence is 15 residues long. Trimming took off 6 bases at V and 10 bases at J, with 19 bases between the two ends. Germline V gives CDR1 MNHEY, CDR2 SVGAGI. CDR3 in amino acids: CASSLWEISGSPLHF. As DNA, the CDR3 is TGTGCCAGCAGCCTATGGGAGATCTCAGGATCACCCCTCCACTTT.

V gene TRBV7-2 combines with J gene TRBJ1-1, with D uncertain. CDR3 length: 13 residues. Germline CDR1 reads SGHTA; CDR2 reads FQGNSA. The V end was cut by 3 bases, the J end by 1 base, with 6 bases between. The CDR3 DNA is TGTGCCAGCAGCTTTAATCCGAACACTGAAGCTTTCTTT. Encoded protein: CASSFNPNTEAFF.

The gene calls are TRBV18 and TRBJ1-3; D may be TRBD1 (5 bases). Trimming took 2 bases from V and 2 from J, leaving 10 bases between them. The germline V gene has CDR1 KGHSH and CDR2 LQKENI. This CDR3 is 15 amino acids long. The CDR3 reads CASSPDQGTGNTIYF. In nucleotides, the CDR3 is TGTGCCAGCTCACCAGATCAGGGCACTGGAAACACCATATATTTT.

This clone was detected only a few times. The sample has other DNA sequences that encode this CDR3 too. The gene calls are TRBV4-1 and TRBJ1-5, with D possibly TRBD1 on 6 matching bases. CDR3 length: 15 residues. Trimming shortened V by 1 base and J by 2 bases, and 9 bases separated the two germline ends. The germline V gene has CDR1 MGHRA and CDR2 YSYEKL. The CDR3 protein is CASSQVGGGNQPQHF. CDR3 DNA: TGCGCCAGCAGCCAAGTAGGGGGGGGCAATCAGCCCCAGCATTTT.

The chain joins TRBV20-1 to TRBJ1-1, with TRBD1 as a possible D gene (5 bases). Germline V gives CDR1 DFQATT, CDR2 SNEGSKA (reference sequence). V was trimmed by 5 bases and J by 7 bases, leaving 8 bases between them. The CDR3 totals 10 residues. The CDR3 loop reads CSAGAFEAFF. CDR3 in DNA: TGCAGTGCTGGGGCCTTTGAAGCTTTCTTT.

J is TRBJ2-3 and V is TRBV3-1 (or the pseudogene TRBV3-2); possible D gene TRBD1, 5 bases. Germline V gene sequence: CDR1 LGHDT, CDR2 YNNKEL (reference sequence). V dropped 6 bases and J dropped 0 bases, with 10 bases sitting between them. The length of the CDR3 is 14 residues. This chain's CDR3 is CASRGHYSTDTQYF. For the CDR3, the DNA is TGTGCCAGCAGAGGACATTATAGCACAGATACGCAGTATTTT.

This clone appeared a few times. The chain links TRBV7-9 to TRBJ2-2; the D is unclear. The CDR3 length is 11 residues. V was clipped by 5 bases and J by 10 bases, with 8 bases between them. Germline V gives CDR1 SEHNR, CDR2 FQNEAQ (reference sequence). CDR3 coding DNA: TGTGCCAGCAGCCGCAGTCTGGAGCTGTTTTTT. Residues: CASSRSLELFF.

The chain recombines TRBV30 with TRBJ1-4; the match to TRBD1 covers 9 bases. CDR3 length: 14 residues. V lost 2 bases and J lost 4; bases outside the gene matches: 2. Germline CDR1 and CDR2: GTSNPN and SVGIG (reference sequence). This chain's CDR3 is CAWSTDRGNEKLFF. Written as DNA, the CDR3 is TGTGCCTGGAGTACGGACAGGGGTAATGAAAAACTGTTTTTT.